This T cell receptor beta chain was identified during a study of blood T cell repertoires in COVID-19. At the level of the study: In each case, the material was cDNA or gDNA derived from T cells, B-cell-depleted T cells, or PBMCs.

In the authors' workflow: It was from reference gene primer amplification that nucleated cell counts were estimated. Using immunoSEQ multiplex PCR, the repertoire was profiled, and TCRdb retains in-frame clones only, with some absent. V and J calls and clone size are those listed in that table; D and trimming were worked out from the DNA. The top ten hold roughly 0.26% of the sample, which has around 700,000 clones, approximately 90% seen once. This clone was seen a single time. There are 17 residues in the CDR3. V shed 0 bases and J 3 bases; nucleotides not matched to a gene: 10. The germline CDR1 and CDR2 sequences are LGHNA and YSLEER.

The V and J genes are TRBV4-3 and TRBJ1-2; TRBD1 matches at 7 bases. The sequence was collected from a woman younger than 30 with acute or convalescent COVID-19. Specimen: peripheral blood. The CDR3: CASSQDLGEGGYYGYTF. In nucleotides, the CDR3 is TGCGCCAGCAGCCAAGATCTGGGGGAAGGGGGCTACTATGGCTACACCTTC.